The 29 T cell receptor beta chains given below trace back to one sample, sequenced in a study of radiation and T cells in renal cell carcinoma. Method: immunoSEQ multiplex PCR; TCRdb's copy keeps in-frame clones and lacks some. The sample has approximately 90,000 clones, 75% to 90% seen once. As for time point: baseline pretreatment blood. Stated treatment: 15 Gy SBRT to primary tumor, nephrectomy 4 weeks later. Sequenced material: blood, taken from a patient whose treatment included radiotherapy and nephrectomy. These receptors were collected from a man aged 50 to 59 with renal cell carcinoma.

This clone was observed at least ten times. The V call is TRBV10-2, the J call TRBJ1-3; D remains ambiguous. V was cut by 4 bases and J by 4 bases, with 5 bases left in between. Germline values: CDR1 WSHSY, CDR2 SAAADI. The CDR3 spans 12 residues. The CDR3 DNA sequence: TGCGCCAGCAGTGCATCCGGAAACACCATATATTTT. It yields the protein CASSASGNTIYF.

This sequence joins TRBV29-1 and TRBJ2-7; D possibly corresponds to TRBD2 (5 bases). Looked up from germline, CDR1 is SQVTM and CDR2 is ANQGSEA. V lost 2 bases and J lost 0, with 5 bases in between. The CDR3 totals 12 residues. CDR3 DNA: TGCAGCGTTGAACTAGCCTCCTACGAGCAGTACTTC. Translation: CSVELASYEQYF.

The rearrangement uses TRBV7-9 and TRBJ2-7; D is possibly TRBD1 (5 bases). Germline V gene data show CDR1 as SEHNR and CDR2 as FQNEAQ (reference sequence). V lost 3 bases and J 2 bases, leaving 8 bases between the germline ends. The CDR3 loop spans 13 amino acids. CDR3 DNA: TGTGCCAGCAGCTTGGGCAGGGCCTACGAGCAGTACTTC. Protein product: CASSLGRAYEQYF.

This chain's CDR3 is CASSDGGAGNTIYF. The CDR3 nucleotides are TGTGCCAGCAGTGATGGGGGCGCTGGAAACACCATATATTTT. The chain joins TRBV6-1 to TRBJ1-3; maybe TRBD1 (6 bases). The CDR3 has 14 residues. Germline V CDR1 and CDR2: MNHNS, SASEGT. Trimming stripped 3 bases from V and 2 bases from J, with 8 bases between.

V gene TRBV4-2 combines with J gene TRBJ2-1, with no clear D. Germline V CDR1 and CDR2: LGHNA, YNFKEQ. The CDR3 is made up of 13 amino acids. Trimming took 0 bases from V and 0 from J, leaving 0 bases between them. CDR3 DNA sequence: TGTGCCAGCAGCCAAGACTCCTACAATGAGCAGTTCTTC. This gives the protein CASSQDSYNEQFF.

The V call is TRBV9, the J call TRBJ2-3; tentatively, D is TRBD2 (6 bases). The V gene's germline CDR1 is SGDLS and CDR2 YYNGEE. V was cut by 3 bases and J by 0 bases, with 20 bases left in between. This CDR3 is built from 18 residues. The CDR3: CASSAYSSSAASTDTQYF. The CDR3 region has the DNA TGTGCCAGCAGCGCCTATTCGTCTAGCGCGGCGAGCACAGATACGCAGTATTTT.

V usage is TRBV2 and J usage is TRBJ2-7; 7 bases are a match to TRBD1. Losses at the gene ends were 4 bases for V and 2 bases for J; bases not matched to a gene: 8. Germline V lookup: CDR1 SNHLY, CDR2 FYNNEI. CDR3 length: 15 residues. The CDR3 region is CASSVSTGAPYEQYF. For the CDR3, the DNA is TGTGCCAGCAGTGTTTCAACAGGGGCACCCTACGAGCAGTACTTC.

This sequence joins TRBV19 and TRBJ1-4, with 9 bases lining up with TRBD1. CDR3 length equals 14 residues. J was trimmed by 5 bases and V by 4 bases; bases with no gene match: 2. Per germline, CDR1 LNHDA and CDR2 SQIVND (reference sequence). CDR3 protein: CASSTTGGNEKLFF. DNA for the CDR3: TGTGCCAGTAGTACGACAGGGGGGAATGAAAAACTGTTTTTT.

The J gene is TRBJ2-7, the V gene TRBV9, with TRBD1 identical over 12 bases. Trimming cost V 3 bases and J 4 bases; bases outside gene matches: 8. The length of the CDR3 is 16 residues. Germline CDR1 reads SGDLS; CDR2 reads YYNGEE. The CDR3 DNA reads TGTGCCAGCAGCGCAGGGACAGGGGGCGTTGGATACGAGCAGTACTTC. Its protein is CASSAGTGGVGYEQYF.

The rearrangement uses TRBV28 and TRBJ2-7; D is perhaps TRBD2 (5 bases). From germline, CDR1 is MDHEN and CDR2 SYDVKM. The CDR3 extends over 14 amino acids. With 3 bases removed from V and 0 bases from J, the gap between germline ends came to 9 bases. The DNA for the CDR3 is TGTGCCAGCAGTTTCGGGCGGGCCTCCTACGAGCAGTACTTC. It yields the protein CASSFGRASYEQYF. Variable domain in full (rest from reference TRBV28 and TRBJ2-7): DVKVTQSSRYLVKRTGEKVFLECVQDMDHENMFWYRQDPGLGLRLIYFSYDVKMKEKGDIPEGYSVSREKKERFSLILESASTNQTSMYLCASSFGRASYEQYFGPGTRLTVT.

The CDR3 loop is CAISESTGLEQYF. Written as DNA, the CDR3 is TGTGCCATCAGTGAGTCGACGGGGCTCGAGCAGTACTTC. The rearrangement links TRBV10-3 to TRBJ2-7; D tentatively reads TRBD1 or TRBD2 (5 bases each). Trimming stripped 0 bases from V and 6 bases from J, with 9 bases between. Germline loops: CDR1 ENHRY, CDR2 SYGVKD. This CDR3 has 13 amino acids.

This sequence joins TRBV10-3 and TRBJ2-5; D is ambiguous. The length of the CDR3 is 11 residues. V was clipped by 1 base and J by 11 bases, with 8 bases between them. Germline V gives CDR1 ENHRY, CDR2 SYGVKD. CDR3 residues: CAISEFSEQYF. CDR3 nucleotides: TGTGCCATCAGTGAGTTCAGTGAGCAGTACTTC.

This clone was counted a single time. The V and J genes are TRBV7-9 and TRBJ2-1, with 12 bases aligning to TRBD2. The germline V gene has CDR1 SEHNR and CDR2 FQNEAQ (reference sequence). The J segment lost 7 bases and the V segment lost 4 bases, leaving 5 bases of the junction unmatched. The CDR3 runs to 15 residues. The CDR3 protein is CASSYGLAGLNEQFF. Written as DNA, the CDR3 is TGTGCCAGCAGCTATGGACTAGCGGGGTTGAATGAGCAGTTCTTC.

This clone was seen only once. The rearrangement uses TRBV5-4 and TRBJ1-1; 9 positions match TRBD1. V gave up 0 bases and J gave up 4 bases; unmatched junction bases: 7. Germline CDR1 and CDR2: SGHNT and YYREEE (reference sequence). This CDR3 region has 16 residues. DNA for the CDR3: TGTGCCAGCAGCTTGGTGGGACAGGGTTCGTTCACTGAAGCTTTCTTT. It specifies CASSLVGQGSFTEAFF.

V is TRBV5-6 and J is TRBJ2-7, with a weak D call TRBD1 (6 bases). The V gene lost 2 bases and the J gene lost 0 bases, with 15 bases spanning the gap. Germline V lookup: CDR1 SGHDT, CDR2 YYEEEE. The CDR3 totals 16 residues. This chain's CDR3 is CASSLTRDTDSYEQYF. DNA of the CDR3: TGTGCCAGCAGCTTAACCCGGGACACCGACTCCTACGAGCAGTACTTC.

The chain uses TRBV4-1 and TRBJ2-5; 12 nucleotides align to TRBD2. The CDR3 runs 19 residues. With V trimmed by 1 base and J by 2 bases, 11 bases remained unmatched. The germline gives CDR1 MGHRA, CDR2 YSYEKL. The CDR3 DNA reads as TGCGCCAGCAGCCAAGGACTAACACTAGCGGGGGGATCACAAGAGACCCAGTACTTC. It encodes CASSQGLTLAGGSQETQYF.

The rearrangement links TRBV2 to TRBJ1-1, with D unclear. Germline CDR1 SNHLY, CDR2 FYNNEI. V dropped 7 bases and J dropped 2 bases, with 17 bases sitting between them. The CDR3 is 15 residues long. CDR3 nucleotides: TGTGCCAGCAACGATGGTAGTTCGGGAAACACTGAAGCTTTCTTT. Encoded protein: CASNDGSSGNTEAFF.

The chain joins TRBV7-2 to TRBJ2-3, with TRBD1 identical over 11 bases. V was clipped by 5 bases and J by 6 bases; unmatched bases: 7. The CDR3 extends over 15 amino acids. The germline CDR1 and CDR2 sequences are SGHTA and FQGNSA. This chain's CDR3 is CASSLGQGAYDTQYF. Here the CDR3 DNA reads TGTGCCAGCAGCCTAGGACAGGGGGCATACGATACGCAGTATTTT.

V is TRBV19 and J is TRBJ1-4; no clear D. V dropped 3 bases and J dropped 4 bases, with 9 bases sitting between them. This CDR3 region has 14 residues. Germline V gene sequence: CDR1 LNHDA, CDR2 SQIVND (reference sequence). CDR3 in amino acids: CASSMLQDNEKLFF. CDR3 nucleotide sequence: TGTGCCAGTAGTATGTTGCAGGATAATGAAAAACTGTTTTTT.

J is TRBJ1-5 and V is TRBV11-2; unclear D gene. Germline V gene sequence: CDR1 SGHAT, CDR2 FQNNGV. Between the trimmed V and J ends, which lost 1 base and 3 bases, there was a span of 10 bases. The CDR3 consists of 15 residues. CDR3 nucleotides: TGTGCCAGCAGCTTAGGGGCCCCAAACAATCAGCCCCAGCATTTT. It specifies CASSLGAPNNQPQHF.

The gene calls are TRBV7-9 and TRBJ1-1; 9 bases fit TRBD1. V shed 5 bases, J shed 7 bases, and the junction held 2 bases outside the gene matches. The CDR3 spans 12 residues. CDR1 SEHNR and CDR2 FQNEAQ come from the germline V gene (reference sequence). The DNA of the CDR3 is TGTGCCAGCAGCCAGGACAGGGGTGAAGCTTTCTTT. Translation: CASSQDRGEAFF. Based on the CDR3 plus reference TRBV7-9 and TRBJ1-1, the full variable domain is DTGVSQNPRHKITKRGQNVTFRCDPISEHNRLYWYRQTLGQGPEFLTYFQNEAQLEKSRLLSDRFSAERPKGSFSTLEIQRTEQGDSAMYLCASSQDRGEAFFGQGTRLTVV.

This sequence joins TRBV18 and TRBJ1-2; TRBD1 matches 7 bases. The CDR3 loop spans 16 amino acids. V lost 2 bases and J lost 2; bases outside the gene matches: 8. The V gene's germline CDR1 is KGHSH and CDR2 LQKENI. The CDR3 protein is CASSPNTGAANYGYTF. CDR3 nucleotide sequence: TGTGCCAGCTCACCAAACACAGGGGCTGCCAACTATGGCTACACCTTC.

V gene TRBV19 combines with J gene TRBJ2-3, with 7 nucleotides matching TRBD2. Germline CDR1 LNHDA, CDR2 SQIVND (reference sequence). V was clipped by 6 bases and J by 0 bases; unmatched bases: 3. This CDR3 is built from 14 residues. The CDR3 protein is CASSRDYSTDTQYF. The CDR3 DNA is TGTGCCAGTAGCAGGGACTACAGCACAGATACGCAGTATTTT.

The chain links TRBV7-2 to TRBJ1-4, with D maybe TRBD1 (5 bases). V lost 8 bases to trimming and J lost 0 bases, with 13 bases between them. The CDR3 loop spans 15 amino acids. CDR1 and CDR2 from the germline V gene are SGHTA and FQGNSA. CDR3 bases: TGTGCCAGCCGGCCTGGGGGAGCAACTAATGAAAAACTGTTTTTT. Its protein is CASRPGGATNEKLFF.

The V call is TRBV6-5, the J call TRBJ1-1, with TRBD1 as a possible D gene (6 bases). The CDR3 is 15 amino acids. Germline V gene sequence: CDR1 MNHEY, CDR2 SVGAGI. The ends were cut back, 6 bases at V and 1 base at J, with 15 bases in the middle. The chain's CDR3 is CASRALSGQNTEAFF. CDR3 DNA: TGTGCCAGCAGAGCCCTTTCGGGACAGAACACTGAAGCTTTCTTT.

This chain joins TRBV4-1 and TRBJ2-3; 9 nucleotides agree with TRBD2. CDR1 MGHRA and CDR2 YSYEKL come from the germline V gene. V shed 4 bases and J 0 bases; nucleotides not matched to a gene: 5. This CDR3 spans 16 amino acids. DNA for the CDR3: TGCGCCAGCAGCCTAAGACTAGCGGCTAGCACAGATACGCAGTATTTT. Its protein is CASSLRLAASTDTQYF.

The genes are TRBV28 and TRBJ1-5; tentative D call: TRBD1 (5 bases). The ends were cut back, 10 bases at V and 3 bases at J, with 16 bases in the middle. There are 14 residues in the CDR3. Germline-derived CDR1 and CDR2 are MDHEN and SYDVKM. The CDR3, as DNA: TGTGCCATCGCTAATGGGGGGAACAATCAGCCCCAGCATTTT. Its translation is CAIANGGNNQPQHF.

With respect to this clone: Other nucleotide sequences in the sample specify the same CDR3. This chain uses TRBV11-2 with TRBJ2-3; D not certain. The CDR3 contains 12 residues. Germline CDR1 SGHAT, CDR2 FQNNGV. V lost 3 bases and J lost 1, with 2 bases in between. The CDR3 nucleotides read TGTGCCAGCAGCTTGCGCACAGATACGCAGTATTTT. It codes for CASSLRTDTQYF.

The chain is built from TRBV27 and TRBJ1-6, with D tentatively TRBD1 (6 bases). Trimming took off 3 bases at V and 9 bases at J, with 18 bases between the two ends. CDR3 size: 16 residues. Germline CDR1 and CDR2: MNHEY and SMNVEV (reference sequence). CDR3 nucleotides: TGTGCCAGCAGTTTTGGGCAGGGGAGGCTTGGTTCACCCCTCCACTTT. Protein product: CASSFGQGRLGSPLHF.